What follows are 22 T cell receptor beta chains derived from one specimen sequenced in a study of blood T cells in healthy people across ages. Then a second PCR, running about 6 to 12 cycles, was carried out with a sample-barcoded 5' primer and a J-beta primer mix. TCRdb ran MiXCR on the 5' RACE reads and lists one entry per CDR3 protein. The table includes about 1.8 million distinct CDR3 sequences, 49% detected once. What was sequenced was blood. The source of these receptors is a woman aged 40 to 49 in good health.

Comments on this clonotype: A much larger clone lies one base from this, so it may be a read error. This chain joins TRBV29-1 and TRBJ2-1; D uncertain. Trimming took 7 bases from V and 6 from J, leaving 10 bases between them. The CDR3 consists of 11 residues. Germline assignment: CDR1 SQVTM and CDR2 ANQGSEA. CDR3 amino acids: CSETVVNEQFF. In DNA form, the CDR3 reads TGCAGCGAGACCGTAGTCAATGAGCAGTTCTTC.

There are a few counts of this clonotype. The rearrangement uses TRBV12-3 or TRBV12-4 and TRBJ2-7; 12 nucleotides agree with TRBD2. V shed 5 bases and J 7 bases; nucleotides not matched to a gene: 6. The CDR3 covers 14 residues. The chain's CDR3 is CASSPLAGGLEQYF. CDR3 coding DNA: TGTGCCAGCAGTCCTCTAGCGGGGGGGCTGGAGCAGTACTTC.

Only a few counts were recorded for this clonotype. J is TRBJ2-7 and V is TRBV6-2 or TRBV6-3; no firm D call. Germline loops: CDR1 MNHEY, CDR2 SVGEGT. There are 13 residues in the CDR3. Trimming pared 2 bases from V and 3 bases from J, leaving 8 bases between. Here the CDR3 reads CASSYKPIYEQYF. The CDR3 nucleotides read TGTGCCAGCAGTTACAAGCCCATCTACGAGCAGTACTTC.

This clonotype was seen at least ten times. The V and J genes are TRBV7-2 and TRBJ2-3, with a weak D call TRBD1 (6 bases). The germline gives CDR1 SGHTA, CDR2 FQGNSA. V gave up 1 base and J gave up 2 bases, with 10 bases separating them. CDR3 size: 15 residues. CDR3 coding DNA: TGTGCCAGCAGCTTAGGTACAGGGACCACAGATACGCAGTATTTT. Translation gives CASSLGTGTTDTQYF.

This clonotype was recorded a few times. CDR3 DNA sequence: TGTGCCAGCAGTTTAAATGGGGAGGGGTCCTACGAGCAGTACTTC. Its translation is CASSLNGEGSYEQYF. This chain uses TRBV28 with TRBJ2-7; TRBD2 agrees at 7 bases. This CDR3 is built from 15 residues. V lost 2 bases to trimming and J lost 1 base; unmatched junction nucleotides: 5. Germline CDR1 reads MDHEN; CDR2 reads SYDVKM. Complete variable domain (other parts from reference TRBV28 and TRBJ2-7): DVKVTQSSRYLVKRTGEKVFLECVQDMDHENMFWYRQDPGLGLRLIYFSYDVKMKEKGDIPEGYSVSREKKERFSLILESASTNQTSMYLCASSLNGEGSYEQYFGPGTRLTVT.

This chain links TRBV3-1 with TRBJ1-5; 8 bases are shared with TRBD1. V lost 4 bases, J lost 2 bases, and 4 bases stayed unmatched. The CDR3 is 15 amino acids. Germline V gene lookup returns CDR1 LGHDT and CDR2 YNNKEL (reference sequence). The CDR3 nucleotides read TGTGCCAGCAGCCCCAGGGGGCTCGGCAATCAGCCCCAGCATTTT. This translates into CASSPRGLGNQPQHF.

The V call is TRBV27, the J call TRBJ2-7; the D gene could be TRBD1 or TRBD2 (5 bases each). Germline lookup yields CDR1 MNHEY and CDR2 SMNVEV (reference sequence). Trimming shortened V by 5 bases and J by 4 bases, and 18 bases separated the two germline ends. The CDR3 sequence is 15 residues long. DNA of the CDR3: TGTGCCAGCAGTGCCCAAGGGACCTATCAGTACGAGCAGTACTTC. It is translated as CASSAQGTYQYEQYF.

The V and J genes are TRBV20-1 and TRBJ1-4; D is uncertain. Trimming pared 0 bases from V and 8 bases from J, leaving 10 bases between. CDR3 length: 13 residues. CDR1 DFQATT and CDR2 SNEGSKA come from the germline V gene (reference sequence). The CDR3 protein is CSARDPEREKLFF. CDR3 nucleotides: TGCAGTGCTAGAGATCCCGAGCGAGAAAAACTGTTTTTT.

The chain has TRBV11-1 and TRBJ2-5; D is possibly TRBD2 (6 bases). With 3 bases removed from V and 4 bases from J, the gap between germline ends came to 12 bases. CDR1 and CDR2 (germline): SGHAT, FQDESV (reference sequence). This CDR3 contains 14 residues. The CDR3: CASSFRETAETQYF. As DNA, the CDR3 is TGTGCCAGCAGCTTCCGGGAGACGGCAGAGACCCAGTACTTC.

This clonotype was seen only once. The chain combines TRBV5-6 with TRBJ2-7, with D possibly matching TRBD1 (6 bases). Germline V lookup: CDR1 SGHDT, CDR2 YYEEEE. CDR3 length: 18 amino acids. V was cut by 0 bases and J by 0 bases, with 19 bases left in between. CDR3 loop: CASSLALGQTPHSYEQYF. As DNA, the CDR3 is TGTGCCAGCAGCTTGGCCCTAGGACAGACCCCACACTCCTACGAGCAGTACTTC.

V is TRBV12-3 or TRBV12-4 and J is TRBJ2-1; 9 bases are shared with TRBD2. V was clipped by 1 base and J by 5 bases; unmatched bases: 6. The CDR3 is 16 amino acids. In DNA form, the CDR3 reads TGTGCCAGCAGTTTAGGGGCTAGCGGGGTCCACAATGAGCAGTTCTTC. It translates to CASSLGASGVHNEQFF.

The V call is TRBV5-1, the J call TRBJ2-3; TRBD2 aligns across 7 bases. After removal of 4 bases from V and 6 bases from J, the junction contained 17 bases not matched to a gene. CDR1 and CDR2 (germline): SGHRS, YFSETQ. The CDR3 is made up of 17 amino acids. This CDR3 is CASSPQGPGRGTDTQYF. Here the CDR3 DNA reads TGCGCCAGCAGCCCCCAGGGCCCGGGGCGGGGGACGGATACGCAGTATTTT. Full variable domain (outside the CDR3, taken from reference TRBV5-1 and TRBJ2-3): KAGVTQTPRYLIKTRGQQVTLSCSPISGHRSVSWYQQTPGQGLQFLFEYFSETQRNKGNFPGRFSGRQFSNSRSEMNVSTLELGDSALYLCASSPQGPGRGTDTQYFGPGTRLTVL.

A remark on this clonotype: It is unclear where the CDR3 begins or ends on the DNA, so no DNA is shown, and the CDR3 is as TCRdb lists it. The rearrangement links TRBV12-3 or TRBV12-4 to TRBJ2-6; the tabulated D call, TRBD1, remains unverified against the DNA. The CDR3 spans 17 amino acids, including both terminal residues. The CDR3 region is CASTVPGGVSGANVLTF.

This CDR3 is CASRLQRVRGYTF. The CDR3 nucleotides read TGTGCCAGCAGGTTACAGAGAGTGAGGGGCTACACCTTC. The V and J genes are TRBV28 and TRBJ1-2, with no clear D. The germline V gene has CDR1 MDHEN and CDR2 SYDVKM. V was pared by 6 bases and J by 8 bases, with 16 bases between. The CDR3 runs to 13 residues.

The V call is TRBV4-1, the J call TRBJ1-2; possibly TRBD1 for D (5 bases). Looked up from germline, CDR1 is MGHRA and CDR2 is YSYEKL. The CDR3 loop spans 14 amino acids. Trimming stripped 4 bases from V and 4 bases from J, with 13 bases between. In DNA, the CDR3 is TGCGCCAGCAGCCCCGGGACTTTTGTCTATGGCTACACCTTC. This codes for CASSPGTFVYGYTF.

V gene TRBV29-1 combines with J gene TRBJ2-1; D is possibly TRBD2 (6 bases). Looked up from germline, CDR1 is SQVTM and CDR2 is ANQGSEA. This CDR3 spans 13 amino acids. The V end was cut by 7 bases, the J end by 9 bases, with 19 bases between. The CDR3 loop is CSEGTGGRSEQFF. The CDR3, as DNA: TGCAGCGAGGGGACTGGCGGGCGAAGTGAGCAGTTCTTC.

V usage is TRBV5-1 and J usage is TRBJ2-4, with D unclear. Trimming stripped 4 bases from V and 8 bases from J, with 13 bases between. The CDR3 totals 13 residues. Germline CDR1 SGHRS, CDR2 YFSETQ. CDR3 loop: CASSQDPGDIQYF. For the CDR3, the DNA is TGCGCCAGCAGCCAGGACCCTGGGGACATTCAGTACTTC.

V and J are TRBV5-1 and TRBJ1-5; D is undetermined. Germline assignment: CDR1 SGHRS and CDR2 YFSETQ. V was pared by 9 bases and J by 3 bases, with 4 bases between. The CDR3 covers 10 residues. CDR3 loop: CAIINQPQHF. CDR3 DNA: TGCGCCATCATCAATCAGCCCCAGCATTTT.

This clonotype was found a few times. V is TRBV7-2 and J is TRBJ2-1, with 9 positions matching TRBD2. This CDR3 is 17 amino acids long. V gave up 1 base and J gave up 2 bases; unmatched junction bases: 6. Germline CDR1 SGHTA, CDR2 FQGNSA. The CDR3 DNA is TGTGCCAGCAGCTTAGTGGGCGGGGGGGCCCCCTACAATGAGCAGTTCTTC. Translated, it gives CASSLVGGGAPYNEQFF. The whole variable domain, filled in from reference TRBV7-2 and TRBJ2-1, reads GAGVSQSPSNKVTEKGKDVELRCDPISGHTALYWYRQSLGQGLEFLIYFQGNSAPDKSGLPSDRFSAERTGGSVSTLTIQRTQQEDSAVYLCASSLVGGGAPYNEQFFGPGTRLTVL.

In its sample, this clonotype was seen a few times. The rearrangement uses TRBV27 and TRBJ2-3; no firm D call. The V gene lost 7 bases and the J gene lost 2 bases, with 10 bases spanning the gap. CDR1 MNHEY and CDR2 SMNVEV come from the germline V gene (reference sequence). The CDR3 has 13 residues. CDR3 sequence (DNA): TGTGCCAGCACCTCAGGTCCCACAGATACGCAGTATTTT. This sequence encodes CASTSGPTDTQYF.

V usage is TRBV24-1 and J usage is TRBJ2-1, with D possibly matching TRBD2 (7 bases). In germline, CDR1 is KGHDR, CDR2 SFDVKD. The CDR3 spans 15 residues. Deletions cut 4 bases from V and 7 bases from J, with 16 bases between. CDR3 DNA sequence: TGTGCCACCAGTGAAGGGGGGGCCTTAGGGAATGAGCAGTTCTTC. Protein sequence: CATSEGGALGNEQFF.

The chain is built from TRBV4-2 and TRBJ2-7; the D gene is possibly TRBD1 (6 bases). The J call may be faulty, since TRBJ2-5 better matches the DNA end. The CDR3 is 15 residues long. Germline V gene lookup returns CDR1 LGHNA and CDR2 YNFKEQ. CDR3 amino acids: CASRPRTASDETQYF. CDR3 nucleotides: TGTGCCAGCAGACCTCGGACAGCCTCCGACGAGACCCAGTACTTC.